This TCR beta chain was recovered during a study of CD8+CD57+ T cells in acquired aplastic anemia. Study background: Average DNA yield from sorted CD4+ and CD8+ cells was about 3.2 ug. Study findings and constraints: Between patients and controls, around 30 CD8+ CDR3 sequences were found in common.

This CDR3 region has 13 residues. Germline-derived CDR1 and CDR2 are KGHSH and LQKENI. Trimming at V came to 8 bases and at J to 5 bases, leaving 3 bases not matched to a gene. The template for TCR beta VDJ and CDR3 sequence profiling was genomic DNA. Via MiXCR, TCRdb re-called the reads, giving one row per CDR3 protein. Here the sample spans some 180,000 distinct CDR3 sequences, approximately 48% being singletons. Details on this clonotype: No antigen is known for it.

Before being chosen for sequencing, patients had shown CD8+CD57+ cell expansion by flow cytometry. Sequenced sample: sorted CD4+, CD8+, or CD8+CD57+ T cells (not recorded which) from PBMCs. This TCR was sampled from a human donor with aplastic anemia. The chain joins TRBV18 to TRBJ2-4, with TRBD1 matching over 10 bases. CDR3 residues: CASKGTGENIQYF. As DNA, the CDR3 is TGTGCCAGCAAAGGGACAGGGGAAAACATTCAGTACTTC.